Following are 9 T cell receptor beta chains from one sample sequenced in a study of control samples from healthy donors and cancer patients. Clones were read by immunoSEQ multiplex PCR, and TCRdb kept only the in-frame ones, dropping some. This table holds about 130,000 clones, over 85% found once. The sequencing sample was made of blood. The receptors here all came from a young man in good health.

This rearrangement joins TRBV3-1 (or the pseudogene TRBV3-2) to TRBJ1-3, with a weak D call TRBD1 (5 bases). CDR1 is LGHDT and CDR2 is YNNKEL in the germline V gene (reference sequence). V was pared by 2 bases and J by 3 bases, with 11 bases between. The CDR3 consists of 15 residues. DNA for the CDR3: TGTGCCAGCAGCCAAAAAGGGGCGCTTGGAAACACCATATATTTT. It codes for CASSQKGALGNTIYF.

The chain has TRBV3-1 (or the pseudogene TRBV3-2) and TRBJ2-3; tentative D call: TRBD1 (6 bases). This CDR3 region has 15 residues. Germline lookup yields CDR1 LGHDT and CDR2 YNNKEL (reference sequence). The V and J ends lost 2 bases and 2 bases respectively, with 11 bases between them. In nucleotides, the CDR3 is TGTGCCAGCAGCCAAATAGCAGGGGACACAGATACGCAGTATTTT. This encodes CASSQIAGDTDTQYF.

J is TRBJ2-1 and V is TRBV29-1; D is ambiguous. Germline lookup yields CDR1 SQVTM and CDR2 ANQGSEA. This CDR3 comprises 10 residues. V lost 4 bases and J lost 7, with 5 bases in between. The CDR3 bases are TGCAGCGTTGTGGGAAATGAGCAGTTCTTC. Amino acids: CSVVGNEQFF.

The genes are TRBV4-1 and TRBJ1-5, with a tentative D call TRBD1 (5 bases). Germline V lookup: CDR1 MGHRA, CDR2 YSYEKL. Trimming stripped 0 bases from V and 7 bases from J, with 19 bases between. This CDR3 region has 17 residues. The CDR3 DNA follows: TGCGCCAGCAGCCAAGACCCCGGTGCTTCAGGGAACCAGCCCCAGCATTTT. Amino acid sequence: CASSQDPGASGNQPQHF.

V usage is TRBV6-2 or TRBV6-3 and J usage is TRBJ2-7; D is ambiguous. The CDR3 has 13 amino acids. Germline V gene sequence: CDR1 MNHEY, CDR2 SVGEGT. Trimming took off 6 bases at V and 9 bases at J, with 18 bases between the two ends. The CDR3, as DNA: TGTGCCAGCAGCCCCCCCCGAGAGGTCTTGCAGTACTTC. Translation: CASSPPREVLQYF.

CDR3 sequence reads: CASSLGGSAAGELFF. CDR3 bases: TGTGCCAGCAGTTTAGGGGGCTCGGCCGCCGGGGAGCTGTTTTTT. V gene TRBV28 combines with J gene TRBJ2-2, with D possibly TRBD1 on 6 matching bases. Germline V lookup: CDR1 MDHEN, CDR2 SYDVKM. The CDR3 loop spans 15 amino acids. Trimming pared 2 bases from V and 6 bases from J, leaving 13 bases between.

The chain uses TRBV14 and TRBJ2-1; no clear D gene. Trimming removed 1 base at V and 8 bases at J, with 3 bases between. CDR3 length equals 11 residues. CDR1 is SGHDN, CDR2 FVKESK, per germline. The CDR3 sequence is CASSQGYEQFF. CDR3 in DNA: TGTGCCAGCAGCCAAGGCTATGAGCAGTTCTTC.

The gene calls are TRBV4-1 and TRBJ1-2; D not certain. The CDR3 is 15 amino acids. Germline CDR1 reads MGHRA; CDR2 reads YSYEKL. The ends were cut back, 1 base at V and 2 bases at J, with 11 bases in the middle. The CDR3 DNA sequence: TGCGCCAGCAGCCAAGCTTGGCAGCCCAACTATGGCTACACCTTC. Its translation is CASSQAWQPNYGYTF.

The gene calls are TRBV7-9 and TRBJ1-2; no firm D call. Trimming removed 5 bases at V and 6 bases at J, with 19 bases between. The CDR3 runs 15 residues. The germline V gene has CDR1 SEHNR and CDR2 FQNEAQ (reference sequence). Written as DNA, the CDR3 is TGTGCCAGCAGCCCAGGAGGTGGGGTTTCGAATGGCTACACCTTC. This sequence encodes CASSPGGGVSNGYTF.